This T cell receptor beta chain originates from a study of T cells in Graves' hyperthyroidism and ophthalmopathy. The TCR beta CDR3 regions underwent amplification using RNA transcripts as the source. The TCR CDR3 was amplified in a first-round RT-PCR using the HTBI primer set. Via MiXCR, TCRdb re-called the multiplex PCR reads, giving one row per CDR3 protein. The sample lists under 700,000 distinct CDR3 sequences, just over 45% seen once, with 6.5% to 9% in the top ten. This CDR3 has 18 residues. Looked up from germline, CDR1 is MGHDK and CDR2 is SYGVNS. Graves' hyperthyroidism is called stable when ophthalmopathy does not progress within 18 months.

Material for sequencing was peripheral blood or thyroid tissue (not recorded which). The rearrangement joins TRBV25-1 to TRBJ2-7; D is perhaps TRBD1 (5 bases). The sequence was obtained from a woman between 18 and 30 years old with Graves' hyperthyroidism. The DNA of the CDR3 is TGTGCTGGCCGTCCACAGGTTCTCAGGGAAAAGTTGTCCCACGGGCAGTACTTC. Amino acid sequence: CAGRPQVLREKLSHGQYF.